This paragraph reports one TCR beta chain. Its antigen target is currently unknown. Base qualities were left out, and no much larger clone turns up one base away. To demonstrate the VDJtools post-analysis software, TCR beta repertoires were profiled from the peripheral blood of some 12 young patients with multiple sclerosis. The multiple sclerosis patients were children and adolescents ranging in age from 6 to 15 years. Library generation was performed with PCR. The data were produced on an Illumina HiSeq 2500. To reduce PCR and sequencing biases, unique molecular identifiers were incorporated into the TCR beta cDNA libraries. Per 1 to 10 million input T cells, roughly 500,000 cDNA molecules were obtained, such that each molecule approximated one T cell. The patient libraries were prepared and sequenced with the same protocol used for the earlier healthy control dataset. Samples belonging to the same batch were prepared together, multiplexed and sequenced on a shared HiSeq lane. From the authors' description of their analysis: Raw barcoded reads were processed with MIGEC, and single-read molecular identifier groups were discarded before consensus assembly and CDR3 extraction. VDJtools was used for post-analysis of the clonotype tables, and diversity was normalized by down-sampling every dataset to the size of the smallest sample. To correct batch-related cross-sample contamination, repertoire overlap clustering matched CDR3 amino acid sequences but not nucleotide sequences. Starting from the raw public reads, TCRdb applied fastp trimming at Q25, assembled clones with MiXCR and retained in-frame beta chains. One record per CDR3 amino acid sequence lists the most common genes and DNA. The V and J calls were not made by the authors but by TCRdb's processing. Across this sample there are roughly 800,000 distinct CDR3 sequences, with roughly 50% seen only once. 4.6% of the sample lies in the top ten.

This entry is derived from a study of post-analysis software for immune sequencing data (dated by TCRdb to the mid-2010s). Describing the broader study: Recorded disease courses included relapsing-remitting, secondary progressive and progressive-relapsing multiple sclerosis, with some patients lacking subtype annotation. The patient repertoires were set against roughly eleven previously published healthy control repertoires from donors whose ages ranged from 6 to 25 years. A subset of samples was prepared in parallel using single-end sample barcoding, then pooled and co-amplified after Illumina adapter ligation. Study-wide conclusions, independent of this receptor: The multiple sclerosis patient group was slightly younger than the control group. When samples were clustered directly using the F measure, samples prepared in the same batch co-clustered strongly, which prompted a batch-effect correction. Normalized Chao1 diversity was significantly lower in multiple sclerosis patients than controls, suggesting substantial peripheral T-cell clonal expansion. Patients showed significantly higher frequencies than controls for a handful of TRBV segments, among them TRBV5-6, TRBV5-1 and TRBV20-1.

V trim: 2 bases; J trim: 3 bases; unmatched bases: 7. Counted from cysteine to phenylalanine, this CDR3 has 16 amino acids. Just CDR3 DNA is preserved here, 48 bases in frame from base 1. CDR1 and CDR2 are read off the germline V gene (reference sequence) as DFQATT and SNEGSKA. What was sequenced was blood. The source is a girl aged 5-17 years with multiple sclerosis. The sequence links TRBV20-1 to TRBJ2-6; a stretch of 7 junction bases matches TRBD1. In nucleotide form, the sequence is TGCAGTGCTAGATACAGGGGAAAAAATGGGGCCAACGTCCTGACTTTC. Its translation reads: CSARYRGKNGANVLTF.